Below are 23 T cell receptor beta chains sequenced from a single sample in a study of shared clonotypes between healthy human individuals. The method was immunoSEQ multiplex PCR; TCRdb's version includes in-frame clones alone and lacks a portion of them. The profile shows about 1 million clones, approximately 76% of them singletons. Sequencing was carried out using memory CD4+ T cells sorted from blood. Subset of the sample: CD45RA-negative fraction. The receptors were gathered from a man in his late teens or twenties in good health.

The CDR3 protein is CASSPREPQHF. The CDR3 nucleotides read TGCGCCAGCAGTCCGCGTGAGCCCCAGCATTTT. The chain has TRBV23-1 and TRBJ1-5; D remains unclear. TRBV23-1 is assigned to the ORF class and has an uncertain function. V gave up 4 bases and J gave up 8 bases, with 6 bases separating them. The CDR3 covers 11 residues.

The chain links TRBV28 to TRBJ2-1; either TRBD1 or TRBD2 may supply D (5 bases each). V was pared by 11 bases and J by 1 base, with 15 bases between. Germline-derived CDR1 and CDR2 are MDHEN and SYDVKM. CDR3 length: 14 residues. The CDR3 DNA sequence: TGTGCCGGAGGTGGCAGGGCATCCTACAATGAGCAGTTCTTC. Protein: CAGGGRASYNEQFF.

CDR3 coding DNA: TGTGCCAGCAGCTTATGGCAATCCGGGACAGGGGGGAATTCACCCCTCCACTTT. Amino acids: CASSLWQSGTGGNSPLHF. This rearrangement joins TRBV7-2 to TRBJ1-6; 11 bases line up with TRBD1. J was trimmed by 7 bases and V by 2 bases; bases with no gene match: 10. Germline V gives CDR1 SGHTA, CDR2 FQGNSA. The CDR3 totals 18 residues.

V and J are TRBV5-4 and TRBJ2-7; TRBD1 matches at 10 bases. Germline CDR1 is SGHNT and CDR2 is YYREEE (reference sequence). This CDR3 contains 13 residues. J lost 5 bases, V lost 4 bases, and 3 bases had no gene match. The CDR3 DNA sequence: TGTGCCAGCAGCAGGGACAGGGGTGACGAGCAGTACTTC. Residues: CASSRDRGDEQYF.

This clone appeared once. The chain links TRBV10-2 to TRBJ2-2, with TRBD2 matching over 11 bases. Losses at the gene ends were 7 bases for V and 9 bases for J; bases not matched to a gene: 10. CDR1 and CDR2 from the germline V gene are WSHSY and SAAADI. This CDR3 comprises 15 residues. CDR3 nucleotide sequence: TGCGCCAGCAAGGGTAGCGGGGGGGCCGTTTGGGAGCTGTTTTTT. Its protein product is CASKGSGGAVWELFF.

The rearrangement joins TRBV6-5 to TRBJ1-1, with TRBD1 as a possible D gene (6 bases). Germline V gene data show CDR1 as MNHEY and CDR2 as SVGAGI. The V and J ends lost 3 bases and 1 base respectively, with 12 bases between them. This CDR3 has 15 residues. CDR3 sequence (DNA): TGTGCCAGCAGTTATGGGGGGCTGGGGAACACTGAAGCTTTCTTT. Its protein is CASSYGGLGNTEAFF.

The chain uses TRBV5-1 and TRBJ1-1; D call uncertain. In germline, CDR1 is SGHRS, CDR2 YFSETQ. Trimming took off 0 bases at V and 1 base at J, with 10 bases between the two ends. There are 15 residues in the CDR3. The CDR3 DNA sequence: TGCGCCAGCAGCTTGGATTCCAGCCCGAACACTGAAGCTTTCTTT. Its translation: CASSLDSSPNTEAFF.

V gene TRBV4-1 combines with J gene TRBJ1-3; D gene unclear. CDR3 length: 18 amino acids. The V gene's germline CDR1 is MGHRA and CDR2 YSYEKL. With 4 bases removed from V and 0 bases from J, the gap between germline ends came to 19 bases. CDR3 DNA sequence: TGCGCCAGCAGCCTCTCAGAGGTCGGGGTCCACTCTGGAAACACCATATATTTT. It encodes CASSLSEVGVHSGNTIYF.

V usage is TRBV5-4 and J usage is TRBJ1-2; possibly TRBD1 for D (6 bases). V was cut by 1 base and J by 4 bases, with 11 bases left in between. The CDR3 has 14 residues. Germline V lookup: CDR1 SGHNT, CDR2 YYREEE (reference sequence). The CDR3 spells CASSLRGAGYGYTF. CDR3 in DNA: TGTGCCAGCAGCTTGCGGGGGGCTGGCTATGGCTACACCTTC.

The CDR3 DNA reads as TGCGCCAGCAGTCCCGGGACTAGCGCGAATGAGCAGTTCTTC. Amino acids: CASSPGTSANEQFF. The V gene is TRBV10-2, the J gene TRBJ2-1; the match to TRBD2 covers 10 bases. This CDR3 is 14 amino acids long. After removal of 5 bases from V and 7 bases from J, the junction contained 5 bases not matched to a gene. Germline CDR1 and CDR2: WSHSY and SAAADI.

The rearrangement joins TRBV4-1 to TRBJ1-5; possibly TRBD1 for D (6 bases). Per germline, CDR1 MGHRA and CDR2 YSYEKL. CDR3 length equals 16 residues. The V and J ends lost 4 bases and 2 bases respectively, with 15 bases between them. The CDR3 loop is CASSPAGGHRNQPQHF. CDR3 nucleotide sequence: TGCGCCAGCAGCCCTGCCGGGGGACATCGCAATCAGCCCCAGCATTTT.

A single count supports this clone. This chain links TRBV15 with TRBJ1-3; a possible D gene is TRBD1 (6 bases). The germline CDR1 and CDR2 sequences are LNHNV and YYDKDF (reference sequence). V gave up 3 bases and J gave up 1 base, with 10 bases separating them. CDR3 length equals 15 residues. DNA for the CDR3: TGTGCCACCAGCAGTGGACAGTCATCTGGAAACACCATATATTTT. This sequence encodes CATSSGQSSGNTIYF.

The chain carries TRBV12-5 and TRBJ1-1; no definite D call. Germline V gene sequence: CDR1 LGHNT, CDR2 FRNRAP. The V and J ends lost 5 bases and 7 bases respectively, with 11 bases between them. The CDR3 covers 12 residues. The CDR3 protein is CASGDRRREAFF. CDR3 coding DNA: TGTGCTAGTGGTGATCGCAGACGTGAAGCTTTCTTT.

Comment on this clone: Within the sample, other DNA sequences also encode this same CDR3. The V call is TRBV6-5, the J call TRBJ1-2; no clear D gene. Germline V gene data show CDR1 as MNHEY and CDR2 as SVGAGI. CDR3 length: 12 residues. Deletions cut 0 bases from V and 8 bases from J, with 7 bases between. The CDR3 nucleotides are TGTGCCAGCAGTTACTCAGGGTACGGCTACACCTTC. Encoded protein: CASSYSGYGYTF.

The rearrangement uses TRBV19 and TRBJ2-7, with D possibly called TRBD1 or TRBD2 (5 bases each). CDR1 is LNHDA, CDR2 SQIVND, per germline (reference sequence). The CDR3 is made up of 15 amino acids. The germline V and J ends were trimmed by 7 bases and 2 bases, with 18 bases remaining between them. DNA for the CDR3: TGTGCCAGTAAACCCCCTCCCAGGGACCCCTACGAGCAGTACTTC. Its translation is CASKPPPRDPYEQYF.

The J gene is TRBJ2-4, the V gene TRBV30; D not certain. Trimming took 5 bases from V and 0 from J, leaving 8 bases between them. The CDR3 extends over 13 amino acids. CDR1 is GTSNPN, CDR2 SVGIG, per germline (reference sequence). In nucleotides, the CDR3 is TGTGCCTGGTTTAATTTAGCCAAAAACATTCAGTACTTC. Its protein is CAWFNLAKNIQYF.

The rearrangement uses TRBV27 and TRBJ2-1; D is unresolved. CDR3 length equals 17 residues. Germline V lookup: CDR1 MNHEY, CDR2 SMNVEV (reference sequence). V gave up 6 bases and J gave up 0 bases, with 18 bases separating them. CDR3 DNA: TGTGCCAGCAGACCGGCCGGTGGGGTCATCTCCTACAATGAGCAGTTCTTC. Encoded protein: CASRPAGGVISYNEQFF.

The chain couples TRBV11-3 to TRBJ2-7, with 9 bases identical to TRBD2. This CDR3 has 14 amino acids. J was trimmed by 0 bases and V by 6 bases; bases with no gene match: 3. From germline, CDR1 is SGHNT and CDR2 YENEEA. CDR3 sequence: CASSRSGSSYEQYF. CDR3 in DNA: TGTGCCAGCAGTCGTAGCGGGAGCTCCTACGAGCAGTACTTC.

Concerning this clone: The same CDR3 arises from other DNA sequences in this sample as well. This sequence joins TRBV28 and TRBJ1-2, with TRBD1 as a possible D gene (5 bases). CDR3 length equals 13 residues. Germline V gene lookup returns CDR1 MDHEN and CDR2 SYDVKM. V dropped 3 bases and J dropped 2 bases, with 7 bases sitting between them. For the CDR3, the DNA is TGTGCCAGCAGTTTTTCAGGGAACTATGGCTACACCTTC. This codes for CASSFSGNYGYTF.

This clone occurred a few times. CDR3 loop: CASSIVGQGDEQYF. The CDR3 DNA sequence: TGTGCCAGTAGTATCGTGGGACAGGGAGACGAGCAGTACTTC. The chain couples TRBV19 to TRBJ2-7; TRBD1 matches 9 bases. Germline V CDR1 and CDR2: LNHDA, SQIVND (reference sequence). Trimming took 3 bases from V and 5 from J; bases not matched to a gene: 5. The CDR3 contains 14 residues.

This chain joins TRBV5-1 and TRBJ2-1; 8 nucleotides agree with TRBD2. The CDR3 sequence is 15 residues long. Trimming removed 4 bases from V and 7 bases from J; junction bases left unmatched: 10. Germline CDR1 is SGHRS and CDR2 is YFSETQ. CDR3 coding DNA: TGCGCCAGCAGCCCACCGGGACTAGGCTATAATGAGCAGTTCTTC. This encodes CASSPPGLGYNEQFF. The full variable domain, completed using reference TRBV5-1 and TRBJ2-1, is KAGVTQTPRYLIKTRGQQVTLSCSPISGHRSVSWYQQTPGQGLQFLFEYFSETQRNKGNFPGRFSGRQFSNSRSEMNVSTLELGDSALYLCASSPPGLGYNEQFFGPGTRLTVL.

The V gene is TRBV5-1, the J gene TRBJ2-3; maybe TRBD1 (6 bases). Trimming cost V 3 bases and J 1 base, with 12 bases left between them. The CDR3 has 15 residues. Germline-derived CDR1 and CDR2 are SGHRS and YFSETQ. The CDR3 protein is CASSSQGIGTDTQYF. In DNA, the CDR3 is TGCGCCAGCAGCTCCCAGGGGATTGGCACAGATACGCAGTATTTT. Variable domain in full (rest from reference TRBV5-1 and TRBJ2-3): KAGVTQTPRYLIKTRGQQVTLSCSPISGHRSVSWYQQTPGQGLQFLFEYFSETQRNKGNFPGRFSGRQFSNSRSEMNVSTLELGDSALYLCASSSQGIGTDTQYFGPGTRLTVL.

The CDR3 DNA reads as TGCGCCAGCAGCCAGACCCAGGGACAGGGTTACCAAAACATTCAGTACTTC. Encoded protein: CASSQTQGQGYQNIQYF. This chain uses TRBV4-1 with TRBJ2-4, with 9 positions matching TRBD1. The V and J ends lost 3 bases and 5 bases, in that order; junction bases with no gene match: 11. The CDR3 sequence is 17 residues long. Germline loops: CDR1 MGHRA, CDR2 YSYEKL.